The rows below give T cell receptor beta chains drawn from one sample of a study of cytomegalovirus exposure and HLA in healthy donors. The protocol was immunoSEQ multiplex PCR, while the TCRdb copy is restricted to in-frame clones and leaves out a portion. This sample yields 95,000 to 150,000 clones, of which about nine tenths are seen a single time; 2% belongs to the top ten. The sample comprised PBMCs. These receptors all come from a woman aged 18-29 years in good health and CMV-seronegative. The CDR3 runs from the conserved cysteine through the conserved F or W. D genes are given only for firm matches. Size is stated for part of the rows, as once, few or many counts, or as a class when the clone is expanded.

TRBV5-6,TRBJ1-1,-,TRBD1,TGTGCCAGCAGCTTGGGGACAGGGTTCGAAGCTTTCTTT,CASSLGTGFEAFF
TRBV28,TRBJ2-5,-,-,TGTGCCAGCAGTTTCATGACAAAGGGGGACCAGTACTTC,CASSFMTKGDQYF
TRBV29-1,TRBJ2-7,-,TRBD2,TGCAGCGCCGAGGGCGGGAGGGCCTACGAGCAGTACTTC,CSAEGGRAYEQYF
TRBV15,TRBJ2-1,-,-,TGTGCCACCTTTGACGGGGGAGGCTACAATGAGCAGTTCTTC,CATFDGGGYNEQFF
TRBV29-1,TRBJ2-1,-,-,TGCAGCGTTGAAACCCCGATAGACAATGAGCAGTTCTTC,CSVETPIDNEQFF
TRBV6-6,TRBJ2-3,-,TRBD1,TGTGCCAGCAGCGATCAGGGGGGCACAGATACGCAGTATTTT,CASSDQGGTDTQYF
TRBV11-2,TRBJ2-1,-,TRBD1,TGTGCCAGCAGCTTAGTAGGGACAGGGGGTTCGTATGAGCAGTTCTTC,CASSLVGTGGSYEQFF
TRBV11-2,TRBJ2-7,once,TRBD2,TGTGCCAGCAGTCCGGGACTAGCGGGACCCCGGGGCGAGCAGTACTTC,CASSPGLAGPRGEQYF
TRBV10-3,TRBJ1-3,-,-,TGTGCCATCAGTACAGGGAGTTCCTCTGGAAACACCATATATTTT,CAISTGSSSGNTIYF
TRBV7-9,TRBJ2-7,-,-,TGTGCCAGCAGCTTAAGCGGAAGTCTCTCCTACGAGCAGTACTTC,CASSLSGSLSYEQYF
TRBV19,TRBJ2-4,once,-,TGTGCCAGTAAGGGGGGGCCGGGAGCCAAAAACATTCAGTACTTC,CASKGGPGAKNIQYF
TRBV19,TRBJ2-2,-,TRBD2,TGTGCCAGTAATGTACTAGCGGGAGGTACCGGGGAGCTGTTTTTT,CASNVLAGGTGELFF
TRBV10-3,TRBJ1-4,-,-,TGTGCCATCAGTGCGACAGTCTCTAATGAAAAACTGTTTTTT,CAISATVSNEKLFF
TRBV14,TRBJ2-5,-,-,TGTGCCAGCAGCCAAGAAGGGGGGGCTTGGGAAGAGACCCAGTACTTC,CASSQEGGAWEETQYF
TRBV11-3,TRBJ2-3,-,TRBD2,TGTGCCAGCAGCCTTAGTACTAGCGGGAGTGGGGCAGATACGCAGTATTTT,CASSLSTSGSGADTQYF
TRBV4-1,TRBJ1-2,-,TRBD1,TGCGCCAGCAGCCAACTCAACAGGGGGCGCGGCTATGGCTACACCTTC,CASSQLNRGRGYGYTF
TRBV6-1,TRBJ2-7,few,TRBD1,TGTGCCAGCAGTGAAGCTTGGACAGGACAATCCTACGAGCAGTACTTC,CASSEAWTGQSYEQYF
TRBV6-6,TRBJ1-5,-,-,TGTGCCAGCCGACCAGAGGGTCAGCCCCAGCATTTT,CASRPEGQPQHF
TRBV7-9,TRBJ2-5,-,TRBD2,TGTGCCAGCAGCCCTGGGATAGCGGGGAAAGAGACCCAGTACTTC,CASSPGIAGKETQYF
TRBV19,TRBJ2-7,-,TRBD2,TGTGCCAGTAGGACCGTAGCGGGAGTCTACGAGCAGTACTTC,CASRTVAGVYEQYF
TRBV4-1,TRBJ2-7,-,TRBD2,TGCGCCAGCAGCCAGGGACTAGCGGGAGCCGAGCAGTACTTC,CASSQGLAGAEQYF
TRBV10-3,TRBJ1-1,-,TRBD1,TGTGCCATCAATAGACAGGGAGGCTCTGAAGCTTTCTTT,CAINRQGGSEAFF
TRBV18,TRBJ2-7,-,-,TGTGCCAGCTCACCACCGAAAACTAGCCTCCCCTCCTACGAGCAGTACTTC,CASSPPKTSLPSYEQYF
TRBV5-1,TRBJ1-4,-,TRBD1,TGCGCCAGCAGCCCGGGACAGCCTAGGGAAAAACTGTTTTTT,CASSPGQPREKLFF
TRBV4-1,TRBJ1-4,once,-,TGCGCCAGCAGCCAAGATCCGGCGGGCAGGGGAAAGAATCTGTTTTTT,CASSQDPAGRGKNLFF
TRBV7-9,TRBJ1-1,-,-,TGTGCCAGCAGTACCCTCGACGGAGACACTGAAGCTTTCTTT,CASSTLDGDTEAFF
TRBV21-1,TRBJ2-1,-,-,TGTGCCAGTAGTTTGGACAGGGCGTCGTCCCTTTACAATGAGCAGTTCTTC,CASSLDRASSLYNEQFF
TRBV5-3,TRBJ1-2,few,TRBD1,TGTGCCAGAAGTAGGGACAGGGGCTACAGCTACACCTTC,CARSRDRGYSYTF
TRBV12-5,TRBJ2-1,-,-,TGTGCTAGTGCTCCCCGAGCGGTCTCCTACAATGAGCAGTTCTTC,CASAPRAVSYNEQFF
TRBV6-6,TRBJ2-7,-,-,TGTGCCAGCAGGCTGGAGTGGAGCTCCTACGAGCAGTACTTC,CASRLEWSSYEQYF
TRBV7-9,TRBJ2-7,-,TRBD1,TGTGCCAGCAGCCGGGGACAGGTTTTTTCGTACGAGCAGTACTTC,CASSRGQVFSYEQYF
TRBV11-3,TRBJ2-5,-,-,TGTGCCAGCAGCCCGAGAGATGGTTGGGAGACCCAGTACTTC,CASSPRDGWETQYF
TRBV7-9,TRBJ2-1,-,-,TGTGCCAGCAGCTTATTCCCGGCTAGCGCCCACAATGAGCAGTTCTTC,CASSLFPASAHNEQFF
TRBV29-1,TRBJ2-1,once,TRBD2,TGCAGCGTTGTTGAGGCTAGCGGGAGATATGAGCAGTTCTTC,CSVVEASGRYEQFF
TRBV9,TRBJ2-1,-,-,TGTGCCAGCAGCGTAGGAGGGGCGGGGTGGGGGAATGAGCAGTTCTTC,CASSVGGAGWGNEQFF
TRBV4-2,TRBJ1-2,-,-,TGTGCCAGCAGCCAAGATCAGGGTATTTATACCTATGGCTACACCTTC,CASSQDQGIYTYGYTF
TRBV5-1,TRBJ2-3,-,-,TGTGCCAGCAGCCAGTACACAGATACGCAGTATTTT,CASSQYTDTQYF
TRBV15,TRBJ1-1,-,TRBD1,TGTGCCTCTAATCCCGGGACAGGGGACACTGAAGCTTTCTTT,CASNPGTGDTEAFF
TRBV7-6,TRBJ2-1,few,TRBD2,TGTGCCGTTTCGGGGACTAGCGGGTCCTACAATGAGCAGTTCTTC,CAVSGTSGSYNEQFF
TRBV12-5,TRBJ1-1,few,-,TGTGCTAGTGGTTTGCCGGGGACTGAAGCTTTCTTT,CASGLPGTEAFF
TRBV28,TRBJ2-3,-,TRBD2,TGTGCCAGCAGTCCTCCGGGACTAGCGGGAAGCACAGATACGCAGTATTTT,CASSPPGLAGSTDTQYF
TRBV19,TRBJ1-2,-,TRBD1,TGTGCCAGTAGTATATACGAGGGACAGGGATCTCAAGGCTACACCTTC,CASSIYEGQGSQGYTF
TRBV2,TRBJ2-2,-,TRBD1,TGTGCCAGCAGTGAGGTCAGGGGACAGGGGGCCGACGGGGAGCTGTTTTTT,CASSEVRGQGADGELFF
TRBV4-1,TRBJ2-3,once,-,TGCGCCAGCAGCCAAGATCCTCCCCTAGCGACCACAGATACGCAGTATTTT,CASSQDPPLATTDTQYF